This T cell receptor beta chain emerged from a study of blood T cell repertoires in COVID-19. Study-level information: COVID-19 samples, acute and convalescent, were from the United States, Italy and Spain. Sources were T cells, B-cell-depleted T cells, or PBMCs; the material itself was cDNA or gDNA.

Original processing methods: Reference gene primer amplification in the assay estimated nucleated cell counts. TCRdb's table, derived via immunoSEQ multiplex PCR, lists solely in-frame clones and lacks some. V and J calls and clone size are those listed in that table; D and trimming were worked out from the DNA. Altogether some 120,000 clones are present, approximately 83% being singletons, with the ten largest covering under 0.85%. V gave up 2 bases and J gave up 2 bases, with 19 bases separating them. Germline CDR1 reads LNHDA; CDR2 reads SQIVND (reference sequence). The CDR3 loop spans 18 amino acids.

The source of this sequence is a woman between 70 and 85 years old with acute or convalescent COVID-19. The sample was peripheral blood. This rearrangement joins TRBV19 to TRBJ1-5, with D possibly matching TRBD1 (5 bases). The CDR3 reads CASSIPPPIPTGNQPQHF. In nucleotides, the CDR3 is TGTGCCAGTAGTATACCTCCCCCTATCCCGACAGGCAATCAGCCCCAGCATTTT.